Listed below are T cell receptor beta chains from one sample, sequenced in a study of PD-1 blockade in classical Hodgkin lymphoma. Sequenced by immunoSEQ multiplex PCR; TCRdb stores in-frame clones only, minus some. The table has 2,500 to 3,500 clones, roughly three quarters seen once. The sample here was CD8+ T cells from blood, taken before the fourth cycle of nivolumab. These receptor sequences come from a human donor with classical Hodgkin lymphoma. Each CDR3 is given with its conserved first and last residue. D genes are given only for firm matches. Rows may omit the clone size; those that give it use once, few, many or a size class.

CDR3 protein: CASSLRLAPYKQYF
CDR3 DNA: TGTGCCAGCAGCCTTCGACTAGCTCCCTACAAGCAGTACTTC
clone size: NA
J gene: TRBJ2-7
V gene: TRBV27
D gene: TRBD2

CDR3 protein: CASSQDRLYGYTF
CDR3 DNA: TGCGCCAGCAGCCAAGATAGACTCTATGGCTACACCTTC
clone size: NA
J gene: TRBJ1-2
V gene: TRBV4-3
D gene: NA

CDR3 protein: CASSLIGGDRVGNEQFF
CDR3 DNA: TGTGCCAGCAGCTTAATTGGGGGGGACAGGGTGGGCAATGAGCAGTTCTTC
clone size: NA
J gene: TRBJ2-1
V gene: TRBV11-3
D gene: TRBD1

CDR3 protein: CASRLAGSGNTIYF
CDR3 DNA: TGTGCCAGCAGATTGGCAGGGTCTGGAAACACCATATATTTT
clone size: NA
J gene: TRBJ1-3
V gene: TRBV28
D gene: NA

CDR3 protein: CASSDWWGWGNTIYF
CDR3 DNA: TGTGCCAGCAGTGATTGGTGGGGATGGGGAAACACCATATATTTT
clone size: NA
J gene: TRBJ1-3
V gene: TRBV6-1
D gene: NA

CDR3 protein: CASTIGDAGYTF
CDR3 DNA: TGTGCCAGCACGATAGGGGATGCGGGCTACACCTTC
clone size: few
J gene: TRBJ1-2
V gene: TRBV2
D gene: NA

CDR3 protein: CASSQDNKDRGYEQYF
CDR3 DNA: TGTGCCAGCAGCCAAGATAATAAGGACAGGGGCTACGAGCAGTACTTC
clone size: NA
J gene: TRBJ2-7
V gene: TRBV4-2
D gene: TRBD1

CDR3 protein: CATSRVPTGTGGNIQYF
CDR3 DNA: TGTGCCACCAGCAGAGTCCCCACCGGGACAGGGGGAAACATTCAGTACTTC
clone size: NA
J gene: TRBJ2-4
V gene: TRBV15
D gene: TRBD1

CDR3 protein: CASVPGGFSGANVLTF
CDR3 DNA: TGTGCCAGCGTCCCCGGTGGGTTCTCTGGGGCCAACGTCCTGACTTTC
clone size: NA
J gene: TRBJ2-6
V gene: TRBV28
D gene: NA

CDR3 protein: CASSRREGFFEQYF
CDR3 DNA: TGTGCCAGCAGTCGCAGGGAAGGGTTCTTCGAGCAGTACTTC
clone size: NA
J gene: TRBJ2-7
V gene: TRBV6-5
D gene: NA

CDR3 protein: CASSQRTGREAFF
CDR3 DNA: TGCGCCAGCAGCCAGAGGACAGGGAGGGAAGCTTTCTTT
clone size: NA
J gene: TRBJ1-1
V gene: TRBV4-1
D gene: TRBD1

CDR3 protein: CASSQESVLGVYYEQYF
CDR3 DNA: TGCGCCAGCAGCCAAGAAAGCGTTCTAGGGGTCTACTACGAGCAGTACTTC
clone size: NA
J gene: TRBJ2-7
V gene: TRBV4-3
D gene: NA

CDR3 protein: CASSPSGTGVTGELFF
CDR3 DNA: TGTGCCAGCAGCCCTTCCGGGACAGGGGTCACCGGGGAGCTGTTTTTT
clone size: NA
J gene: TRBJ2-2
V gene: TRBV28
D gene: TRBD1

CDR3 protein: CASSPDAGREETQYF
CDR3 DNA: TGTGCCAGCAGCCCCGACGCGGGACGAGAAGAGACCCAGTACTTC
clone size: NA
J gene: TRBJ2-5
V gene: TRBV7-1
D gene: NA

CDR3 protein: CASSTPGQGTAEAFF
CDR3 DNA: TGTGCCAGCAGTACTCCGGGACAGGGGACGGCTGAAGCTTTCTTT
clone size: NA
J gene: TRBJ1-1
V gene: TRBV28
D gene: TRBD1

CDR3 protein: CASNYGGDYNEQFF
CDR3 DNA: TGTGCCAGCAACTACGGGGGGGATTACAATGAGCAGTTCTTC
clone size: NA
J gene: TRBJ2-1
V gene: TRBV9
D gene: TRBD2

CDR3 protein: CASRGGTGELFF
CDR3 DNA: TGTGCCAGCAGAGGGGGTACCGGGGAGCTGTTTTTT
clone size: NA
J gene: TRBJ2-2
V gene: TRBV27
D gene: NA

CDR3 protein: CASSTPGGDEQYF
CDR3 DNA: TGTGCCAGCAGTACCCCGGGCGGAGACGAGCAGTACTTC
clone size: NA
J gene: TRBJ2-7
V gene: TRBV6-5
D gene: NA

CDR3 protein: CASSLSSTGANVLTF
CDR3 DNA: TGTGCCAGCAGCTTATCCTCTACGGGGGCCAACGTCCTGACTTTC
clone size: few
J gene: TRBJ2-6
V gene: TRBV7-3
D gene: NA

CDR3 protein: CASSLGGPYTEAFF
CDR3 DNA: TGTGCCAGCAGCCTAGGGGGTCCGTACACTGAAGCTTTCTTT
clone size: once
J gene: TRBJ1-1
V gene: TRBV7-3
D gene: NA

CDR3 protein: CASSKSGTTGQGRGGRETQYF
CDR3 DNA: TGTGCCAGCAGCAAAAGTGGGACGACAGGACAGGGAAGGGGAGGACGAGAGACCCAGTACTTC
clone size: few
J gene: TRBJ2-5
V gene: TRBV21-1
D gene: NA

CDR3 protein: CASSPTGYGYGYTF
CDR3 DNA: TGTGCCAGCAGCCCCACAGGGTATGGCTATGGCTACACCTTC
clone size: few
J gene: TRBJ1-2
V gene: TRBV7-4
D gene: NA

CDR3 protein: CASSQDIGGPGENEQFF
CDR3 DNA: TGCGCCAGCAGCCAAGACATAGGGGGGCCAGGAGAGAATGAGCAGTTCTTC
clone size: NA
J gene: TRBJ2-1
V gene: TRBV4-3
D gene: NA

CDR3 protein: CASSQTGGGYGYTF
CDR3 DNA: TGCGCCAGCAGCCAAACAGGGGGGGGTTATGGCTACACCTTC
clone size: hyperexpanded
J gene: TRBJ1-2
V gene: TRBV4-1
D gene: TRBD1

CDR3 protein: CASSKIWQEERETQYF
CDR3 DNA: TGTGCCAGCAGCAAGATCTGGCAGGAGGAGAGAGAGACCCAGTACTTC
clone size: NA
J gene: TRBJ2-5
V gene: TRBV16
D gene: NA

CDR3 protein: CASSELGGYNEKLFF
CDR3 DNA: TGTGCCAGCAGTGAACTCGGAGGGTACAATGAAAAACTGTTTTTT
clone size: NA
J gene: TRBJ1-4
V gene: TRBV6-1
D gene: NA

CDR3 protein: CASSPGLAAYNEQFF
CDR3 DNA: TGTGCCAGCAGCCCGGGACTAGCGGCGTACAATGAGCAGTTCTTC
clone size: NA
J gene: TRBJ2-1
V gene: TRBV7-2
D gene: TRBD2

CDR3 protein: CASSQTAGRYVNTEAFF
CDR3 DNA: TGCGCCAGCAGCCAGACTGCTGGGAGGTACGTGAACACTGAAGCTTTCTTT
clone size: NA
J gene: TRBJ1-1
V gene: TRBV4-3
D gene: NA

CDR3 protein: CASSSGLAAYNEQFF
CDR3 DNA: TGTGCTAGCAGCTCAGGACTAGCGGCCTACAATGAGCAGTTCTTC
clone size: few
J gene: TRBJ2-1
V gene: TRBV7-7
D gene: TRBD2

CDR3 protein: CASSLVGDNYGYTF
CDR3 DNA: TGTGCCAGCAGCTTGGTGGGAGATAACTATGGCTACACCTTC
clone size: NA
J gene: TRBJ1-2
V gene: TRBV5-4
D gene: NA

CDR3 protein: CASSPIRLEGGYGYTF
CDR3 DNA: TGTGCCAGCAGCCCGATCCGGTTGGAGGGCGGCTATGGCTACACCTTC
clone size: NA
J gene: TRBJ1-2
V gene: TRBV7-9
D gene: NA

CDR3 protein: CASSIQGYSNQPQHF
CDR3 DNA: TGTGCCAGTAGTATTCAGGGGTATAGCAATCAGCCCCAGCATTTT
clone size: NA
J gene: TRBJ1-5
V gene: TRBV19
D gene: NA

CDR3 protein: CASSFPALVAGVEADTQYF
CDR3 DNA: TGTGCCAGCAGCTTCCCCGCCTTAGTAGCGGGGGTTGAGGCAGATACGCAGTATTTT
clone size: NA
J gene: TRBJ2-3
V gene: TRBV7-8
D gene: TRBD2

CDR3 protein: CASSSLEFEGQGRREQYF
CDR3 DNA: TGTGCCAGCAGTTCCCTAGAGTTTGAGGGACAGGGACGTCGCGAGCAGTACTTC
clone size: NA
J gene: TRBJ2-7
V gene: TRBV28
D gene: TRBD1

CDR3 protein: CATSRAYRDSQPQHF
CDR3 DNA: TGTGCCACCAGCAGAGCATACAGGGATAGTCAGCCCCAGCATTTT
clone size: NA
J gene: TRBJ1-5
V gene: TRBV15
D gene: NA

CDR3 protein: CASSQDPRETDTQYF
CDR3 DNA: TGTGCCAGCAGCCAAGATCCAAGGGAGACAGATACGCAGTATTTT
clone size: NA
J gene: TRBJ2-3
V gene: TRBV4-2
D gene: NA

CDR3 protein: CASSPPGLVVTQYF
CDR3 DNA: TGTGCCAGCAGTCCCCCGGGACTAGTCGTGACCCAGTACTTC
clone size: NA
J gene: TRBJ2-5
V gene: TRBV25-1
D gene: TRBD2

CDR3 protein: CASSGLRKRGAKEQYF
CDR3 DNA: TGTGCCAGCAGTGGGCTAAGGAAGCGGGGGGCGAAGGAGCAGTACTTC
clone size: once
J gene: TRBJ2-7
V gene: TRBV6-4
D gene: TRBD2

CDR3 protein: CASSKTPRTGYNEQFF
CDR3 DNA: TGTGCCAGTAGTAAAACACCCAGAACGGGTTACAATGAGCAGTTCTTC
clone size: NA
J gene: TRBJ2-1
V gene: TRBV19
D gene: NA

CDR3 protein: CASSLAFRTNEKLFF
CDR3 DNA: TGTGCCAGCAGTCTCGCCTTCAGAACTAATGAAAAACTGTTTTTT
clone size: NA
J gene: TRBJ1-4
V gene: TRBV28
D gene: NA

CDR3 protein: CASSPEGYHSGANVLTF
CDR3 DNA: TGTGCCAGCAGCCCCGAAGGTTATCACTCTGGGGCCAACGTCCTGACTTTC
clone size: NA
J gene: TRBJ2-6
V gene: TRBV9
D gene: NA

CDR3 protein: CASSSRGGTGELFF
CDR3 DNA: TGTGCCAGTAGTTCTAGAGGGGGGACCGGGGAGCTGTTTTTT
clone size: once
J gene: TRBJ2-2
V gene: TRBV19
D gene: NA

CDR3 protein: CASSPREGGGYEQFF
CDR3 DNA: TGTGCCAGCAGCCCACGAGAAGGGGGCGGCTATGAGCAGTTCTTC
clone size: once
J gene: TRBJ2-1
V gene: TRBV7-8
D gene: TRBD1

CDR3 protein: CASSHTSPGQWSEQYF
CDR3 DNA: TGTGCCAGCAGCCACACCAGCCCGGGACAGTGGTCCGAGCAGTACTTC
clone size: NA
J gene: TRBJ2-7
V gene: TRBV28
D gene: TRBD1

CDR3 protein: CASSQESSTQQDEQFF
CDR3 DNA: TGCGCCAGCAGCCAAGAAAGCTCGACTCAGCAAGATGAGCAGTTCTTC
clone size: NA
J gene: TRBJ2-1
V gene: TRBV4-3
D gene: NA

CDR3 protein: CASSQGTGVYEQYF
CDR3 DNA: TGCGCCAGCAGCCAAGGGACAGGAGTCTACGAGCAGTACTTC
clone size: once
J gene: TRBJ2-7
V gene: TRBV4-1
D gene: TRBD1

CDR3 protein: CASSQDAGRSYEQYF
CDR3 DNA: TGCGCCAGCAGCCAAGATGCAGGACGGTCCTACGAGCAGTACTTC
clone size: NA
J gene: TRBJ2-7
V gene: TRBV4-3
D gene: NA

CDR3 protein: CASTLTGDQETQYF
CDR3 DNA: TGTGCCAGCACCTTGACAGGGGACCAAGAGACCCAGTACTTC
clone size: NA
J gene: TRBJ2-5
V gene: TRBV2
D gene: TRBD1

CDR3 protein: CASLDRASEAFF
CDR3 DNA: TGTGCCAGCCTGGACAGGGCCTCTGAAGCTTTCTTT
clone size: NA
J gene: TRBJ1-1
V gene: TRBV28
D gene: TRBD1

CDR3 protein: CASRSGGSSMNEQFF
CDR3 DNA: TGTGCCAGCAGGAGCGGGGGGTCCTCTATGAATGAGCAGTTCTTC
clone size: once
J gene: TRBJ2-1
V gene: TRBV2
D gene: TRBD2

CDR3 protein: CASSPRGRDRGEKLFF
CDR3 DNA: TGTGCCAGCAGCCCCCGGGGAAGGGACAGGGGGGAAAAACTGTTTTTT
clone size: NA
J gene: TRBJ1-4
V gene: TRBV21-1
D gene: NA

CDR3 protein: CASSLAGRSTDTQYF
CDR3 DNA: TGTGCCAGCAGCTTGGCGGGGCGCAGCACAGATACGCAGTATTTT
clone size: NA
J gene: TRBJ2-3
V gene: TRBV7-3
D gene: NA

CDR3 protein: CASSRGLPGAGGRNQPQHF
CDR3 DNA: TGTGCCAGCAGCCGGGGGCTTCCGGGGGCGGGTGGTCGCAATCAGCCCCAGCATTTT
clone size: NA
J gene: TRBJ1-5
V gene: TRBV7-3
D gene: NA

CDR3 protein: CASSVPVHDREEGLSWTGELFF
CDR3 DNA: TGTGCCAGCAGCGTCCCCGTACACGACAGGGAGGAGGGGTTAAGTTGGACCGGGGAGCTGTTTTTT
clone size: NA
J gene: TRBJ2-2
V gene: TRBV9
D gene: NA

CDR3 protein: CASSYPRDQTDPGANVLTF
CDR3 DNA: TGTGCCAGCAGCTACCCCCGGGACCAGACAGACCCTGGGGCCAACGTCCTGACTTTC
clone size: NA
J gene: TRBJ2-6
V gene: TRBV5-6
D gene: NA